Listed here is a single TCR beta chain. The junction and the germline gene differ at one end; a read error may be behind it. The sample originates from a study of shared clonotypes between healthy human individuals. For each subset, genomic DNA was distributed in equal portions over several immunoSEQ plates. TCRdb's table, derived via immunoSEQ multiplex PCR, lists solely in-frame clones and lacks some. The sample consists of approximately 440,000 clones, approximately 80% of them appearing once. The CDR3 covers 16 residues. Germline V gene sequence: CDR1 SEHNR, CDR2 FQNEAQ (reference sequence). The chain combines TRBV7-9 with TRBJ2-5; no firm D call. The J call is doubtful: the DNA matches TRBJ2-7 better. The TCR sequence derives from a woman in her 40s in good health. Some clones in this sample may be carry-over from other donors' samples. The sequenced sample was PBMCs. The CDR3 sequence is CASSLPSPESSYEQYF. Written as DNA, the CDR3 is TGCGCCAGCAGCCTTCCGAGTCCCGAAAGCTCCTACGAGCAGTACTTC.